This paragraph reports one TCR beta chain. What it binds is unknown. By way of CD45RO/CCR7/CD25/CD127/CD95/CD27, the CD4+ regulatory, stem cell-like memory, central memory and naive cells were sorted. The V gene's germline CDR1 is MDHEN and CDR2 SYDVKM. CDR3 length: 15 residues. The ends lost 5 bases at V and 3 bases at J; junction bases unmatched: 6. TCRB transcripts that were expressed got sequenced, as all of the isolated RNA had been reverse transcribed. Profiling relied on immunoSEQ multiplex PCR, and the TCRdb table lists in-frame clones only, not all of them. The top ten clones hold 0.023% of a sample with 900,000 or so clones, 17% of them seen once. This sample is drawn from a study of beta chain features in type 1 diabetes. Findings and limits, study-wide: Relative to healthy donors, patients appeared to have naive, central memory and Treg TCRB repertoires that were more similar. PCR might preferentially amplify shorter templates, equally in patients and controls.

V gene TRBV28 combines with J gene TRBJ1-5; 8 positions agree with TRBD1. Material for sequencing was naive CD4+ T cells from blood. The TCR comes from a woman between 18 and 29 years old in good health. The CDR3 DNA sequence: TGTGCCAGCAGTCACGGGACAGGAGTCAATCAGCCCCAGCATTTT. Protein: CASSHGTGVNQPQHF.